This T cell receptor beta chain was captured by sequencing in a study of blood T cell repertoires in COVID-19. Study at large: PBMCs, B-cell-depleted T cells, or T cells provided the cDNA or gDNA that made up the material.

Unmatched junction bases numbered 10, after V lost 8 bases and J lost 0 bases. This CDR3 spans 17 amino acids. Germline V gene sequence: CDR1 LNHDA, CDR2 SQIVND (reference sequence). This clone appeared a single time. Profiled with immunoSEQ multiplex PCR; TCRdb holds only in-frame clones, not every one. The sample consists of approximately 260,000 clones, 75% to 90% of them appearing once. This receptor was obtained from a middle-aged woman with acute or convalescent COVID-19. The chain carries TRBV19 and TRBJ1-4; 9 bases line up with TRBD1. The sequenced sample was peripheral blood. In nucleotides, the CDR3 is TGTGCCAGTGCTTCCGGGACAGGGTTGACAACTAATGAAAAACTGTTTTTT. Amino acid sequence: CASASGTGLTTNEKLFF.